One and the same sample provided the 32 T cell receptor beta chains below, sequenced in a study of T cell responses to AZD1222 COVID-19 vaccine. The protocol was immunoSEQ multiplex PCR, while the TCRdb copy is restricted to in-frame clones and leaves out a portion. The sample contains around 63,000 clones, 65% to 90% of which appear only once. The specimen comprised peripheral blood, sampled on day 0 of AZD1222 vaccination. These TCRs come from an adult in good health.

The chain uses TRBV5-3 and TRBJ1-2; TRBD1 is a possible D gene (6 bases). TRBV5-3 is an open reading frame, and its role is uncertain. The CDR3 totals 12 residues. Trimming left V 0 bases short and J 6 bases short, with 6 bases between. For the CDR3, the DNA is TGTGCCAGAAGCTTGGCAGGGGATGGCTACACCTTC. Translating gives CARSLAGDGYTF.

The rearrangement links TRBV7-9 to TRBJ2-2, with 9 bases identical to TRBD2. J lost 4 bases, V lost 5 bases, and 5 bases had no gene match. The length of the CDR3 is 15 residues. Per germline, CDR1 SEHNR and CDR2 FQNEAQ (reference sequence). The CDR3 region has the DNA TGTGCCAGCAGCCCTAGCGGGGCCCCCACCGGGGAGCTGTTTTTT. The encoded protein is CASSPSGAPTGELFF.

The chain uses TRBV19 and TRBJ1-5; TRBD1 aligns across 7 bases. CDR3 length equals 14 residues. V shed 7 bases and J 6 bases; nucleotides not matched to a gene: 9. CDR1 and CDR2 (germline): LNHDA, SQIVND (reference sequence). The CDR3 DNA follows: TGTGCCAGTAAGAGGGGACAGAATTTTCAGCCCCAGCATTTT. As protein: CASKRGQNFQPQHF.

This clone was recorded a few times. The rearrangement uses TRBV12-3 or TRBV12-4 and TRBJ2-6; D gene unclear. The V and J ends lost 4 bases and 2 bases respectively, with 3 bases between them. The CDR3 is 13 amino acids. The DNA of the CDR3 is TGTGCCAGCAGTTCTACTGGGGCCAACGTCCTGACTTTC. Encoded protein: CASSSTGANVLTF.

The chain is built from TRBV15 and TRBJ2-1; maybe TRBD2 (5 bases). The germline gives CDR1 LNHNV, CDR2 YYDKDF (reference sequence). The CDR3 runs to 13 residues. With 5 bases removed from V and 12 bases from J, the gap between germline ends came to 17 bases. Written as DNA, the CDR3 is TGTGCCACCAGCGGGGATACTAGGAACGTGCAGTTCTTC. Translating it yields CATSGDTRNVQFF.

The chain combines TRBV2 with TRBJ1-6; unclear D gene. CDR1 is SNHLY, CDR2 FYNNEI, per germline. This CDR3 is 13 amino acids long. In DNA, the CDR3 is TGTACCTCAGCAACGGAGGTGAATTCACCCCTCCACTTT. Residues: CTSATEVNSPLHF.

V usage is TRBV12-3 or TRBV12-4 and J usage is TRBJ1-6; TRBD1 agrees at 8 bases. The CDR3 is 13 residues long. V lost 6 bases and J lost 8; bases outside the gene matches: 3. In DNA form, the CDR3 reads TGTGCCAGCAGGCCGACAGGGGATTCACCCCTCCACTTT. Translating it yields CASRPTGDSPLHF.

The chain recombines TRBV19 with TRBJ1-2; TRBD1 agrees at 7 bases. Looked up from germline, CDR1 is LNHDA and CDR2 is SQIVND (reference sequence). CDR3 size: 14 residues. The junction had 4 bases not matched to a gene; V was cut back by 2 bases and J by 4 bases. The CDR3 loop is CASSISAGGYGYTF. The DNA for the CDR3 is TGTGCCAGTAGTATAAGTGCAGGGGGCTATGGCTACACCTTC.

The chain carries TRBV3-1 (or the pseudogene TRBV3-2) and TRBJ1-6; D is unclear. The CDR3 consists of 12 residues. Looked up from germline, CDR1 is LGHDT and CDR2 is YNNKEL (reference sequence). Trimming took off 0 bases at V and 12 bases at J, with 6 bases between the two ends. In DNA form, the CDR3 reads TGTGCCAGCAGCCAAGAGGGAGGACCCCTCCACTTT. Protein: CASSQEGGPLHF.

The chain couples TRBV25-1 to TRBJ2-7, with 8 bases lining up with TRBD1. The CDR3 has 15 amino acids. The V gene's germline CDR1 is MGHDK and CDR2 SYGVNS. The trim removed 7 bases at V and 3 bases at J, leaving 11 bases unmatched. Here the CDR3 DNA reads TGTGCCAGCAACGGACAGGGCGGCTGGGACTACGAGCAGTACTTC. It is translated as CASNGQGGWDYEQYF.

A few counts support this clone. The gene calls are TRBV6-5 and TRBJ2-7; 10 positions match TRBD2. The CDR3 runs to 15 residues. The V gene's germline CDR1 is MNHEY and CDR2 SVGAGI. The V and J ends lost 6 bases and 3 bases, in that order; junction bases with no gene match: 8. The DNA of the CDR3 is TGTGCCAGCAGATTAGCGGGGGGCCGGATCTACGAGCAGTACTTC. It encodes CASRLAGGRIYEQYF.

This clone appeared a single time. V is TRBV7-3 and J is TRBJ2-3, with 9 bases that match TRBD1. V trimming: 8 bases; J trimming: 1 base; junction bases outside the gene matches: 4. Per germline, CDR1 SGHTA and CDR2 FQGTGA. CDR3 length: 14 amino acids. The CDR3 sequence: CASAWTGGTDTQYF. The DNA for the CDR3 is TGTGCCAGCGCCTGGACAGGGGGCACAGATACGCAGTATTTT.

This chain uses TRBV7-9 with TRBJ1-5, with D possibly matching TRBD1 (5 bases). Germline loops: CDR1 SEHNR, CDR2 FQNEAQ (reference sequence). The V and J ends lost 0 bases and 0 bases respectively, with 12 bases between them. This CDR3 contains 17 residues. The chain's CDR3 is CASSLALGDGSNQPQHF. The CDR3, as DNA: TGTGCCAGCAGCTTAGCGCTTGGGGACGGTAGCAATCAGCCCCAGCATTTT.

The chain couples TRBV27 to TRBJ1-5; D is undetermined. Germline V lookup: CDR1 MNHEY, CDR2 SMNVEV (reference sequence). There are 15 residues in the CDR3. Trimming took 2 bases from V and 7 from J, leaving 15 bases between them. CDR3 sequence reads: CASSLRPGWPQPQHF. In nucleotides, the CDR3 is TGTGCCAGCAGTTTAAGACCCGGGTGGCCCCAGCCCCAGCATTTT.

The rearrangement links TRBV5-1 to TRBJ1-3, with D hard to call. Germline CDR1 reads SGHRS; CDR2 reads YFSETQ. V was pared by 4 bases and J by 0 bases, with 11 bases between. The CDR3 is made up of 15 amino acids. CDR3 in DNA: TGCGCCAGCAGCACAACCCCCCTCTCTGGAAACACCATATATTTT. Its protein product is CASSTTPLSGNTIYF.

The J gene is TRBJ1-5, the V gene TRBV7-9; D is undetermined. CDR3 length equals 14 residues. V was trimmed by 1 base and J by 5 bases, leaving 9 bases between them. Germline V gives CDR1 SEHNR, CDR2 FQNEAQ (reference sequence). The CDR3 reads CASSLGGVDQPQHF. Written as DNA, the CDR3 is TGTGCCAGCAGCTTAGGCGGGGTCGATCAGCCCCAGCATTTT.

This clone was observed a few times. This chain uses TRBV19 with TRBJ1-5; D remains unclear. Trimming stripped 3 bases from V and 1 base from J, with 16 bases between. Germline-derived CDR1 and CDR2 are LNHDA and SQIVND (reference sequence). This CDR3 has 17 residues. The CDR3 region is CASSIPVGLGSNQPQHF. The CDR3, as DNA: TGTGCCAGTAGTATTCCGGTAGGGTTGGGAAGCAATCAGCCCCAGCATTTT.

The chain couples TRBV6-1 to TRBJ1-5; D is undetermined. Germline V gene data show CDR1 as MNHNS and CDR2 as SASEGT. The CDR3 runs 14 residues. Trimming pared 3 bases from V and 4 bases from J, leaving 10 bases between. This CDR3 is CASSEPGLNQPQHF. CDR3 nucleotide sequence: TGTGCCAGCAGTGAGCCGGGCTTAAATCAGCCCCAGCATTTT.

The chain recombines TRBV7-8 with TRBJ2-2; D ambiguous. CDR1 SGHVS and CDR2 FQNEAQ come from the germline V gene. This CDR3 has 15 amino acids. Trimming removed 6 bases from V and 3 bases from J, with 14 bases in between. CDR3 protein: CASSPRWADTGELFF. In DNA, the CDR3 is TGTGCCAGCAGTCCAAGGTGGGCAGACACCGGGGAGCTGTTTTTT.

V and J are TRBV5-1 and TRBJ1-6; D is ambiguous. Germline CDR1 and CDR2: SGHRS and YFSETQ. The CDR3 length is 14 residues. V gave up 9 bases and J gave up 4 bases, with 14 bases separating them. In DNA, the CDR3 is TGCGCCACCTCCCGGGATTGGTATAATTCACCCCTCCACTTT. Amino acids: CATSRDWYNSPLHF.

This chain connects TRBV19 to TRBJ1-1, with 10 nucleotides matching TRBD1. Germline V gene data show CDR1 as LNHDA and CDR2 as SQIVND (reference sequence). With V trimmed by 8 bases and J by 10 bases, 19 bases remained unmatched. The CDR3 is 16 residues long. CDR3 bases: TGTGCCAGTTCATTAGGCCTGACAGGGGGCTTGAAGGTAGCTTTCTTT. It is translated as CASSLGLTGGLKVAFF. The complete variable domain, with remaining parts taken from reference TRBV19 and TRBJ1-1, reads DGGITQSPKYLFRKEGQNVTLSCEQNLNHDAMYWYRQDPGQGLRLIYYSQIVNDFQKGDIAEGYSVSREKKESFPLTVTSAQKNPTAFYLCASSLGLTGGLKVAFFGQGTRLTVV.

The V gene is TRBV5-8, the J gene TRBJ1-1, with 9 bases fitting TRBD1. The V and J ends lost 3 bases and 11 bases, in that order; junction bases with no gene match: 5. Germline loops: CDR1 SGHTS, CDR2 YDEGEE. The CDR3 has 12 amino acids. CDR3 protein: CASSWDRDSAFF. In DNA, the CDR3 is TGTGCCAGCAGCTGGGACAGGGACAGTGCTTTCTTT.

V is TRBV7-8 and J is TRBJ1-3; D not certain. Looked up from germline, CDR1 is SGHVS and CDR2 is FQNEAQ. The length of the CDR3 is 15 residues. Deletions cut 4 bases from V and 0 bases from J, with 10 bases between. CDR3 nucleotides: TGTGCCAGCAGCTCGACCGCGGGCTCTGGAAACACCATATATTTT. It yields the protein CASSSTAGSGNTIYF.

This chain links TRBV7-9 with TRBJ1-5; D remains ambiguous. Deletions cut 1 base from V and 4 bases from J, with 5 bases between. CDR1 is SEHNR, CDR2 FQNEAQ, per germline (reference sequence). This CDR3 is built from 13 residues. The CDR3 spells CASSLGRNQPQHF. In nucleotides, the CDR3 is TGTGCCAGCAGCTTAGGACGGAATCAGCCCCAGCATTTT.

This clone was seen just once. The chain carries TRBV6-5 and TRBJ1-1; D may be TRBD1 (6 bases). Germline lookup yields CDR1 MNHEY and CDR2 SVGAGI. Between the trimmed V and J ends, which lost 6 bases and 4 bases, there was a span of 9 bases. This CDR3 is 12 amino acids long. CDR3: CASRGGGTEAFF. The CDR3 DNA sequence: TGTGCCAGCAGGGGAGGGGGCACTGAAGCTTTCTTT.

This clone appeared once. The V call is TRBV6-1, the J call TRBJ1-2; D remains unclear. The germline CDR1 and CDR2 sequences are MNHNS and SASEGT. The CDR3 has 13 amino acids. Trimming took 2 bases from V and 2 from J, leaving 6 bases between them. The CDR3, as DNA: TGTGCCAGCAGTGAAAAGCTGAACTATGGCTACACCTTC. Encoded protein: CASSEKLNYGYTF.

The genes are TRBV9 and TRBJ1-2, with D tentatively TRBD1 (5 bases). V was pared by 0 bases and J by 5 bases, with 14 bases between. The CDR3 covers 15 residues. Per the germline V gene, CDR1 is SGDLS and CDR2 is YYNGEE. The CDR3 spells CASSVAQGDGYGYTF. In DNA, the CDR3 is TGTGCCAGCAGCGTAGCCCAGGGTGATGGGTATGGCTACACCTTC.

J is TRBJ2-6 and V is TRBV11-2; 7 nucleotides align to TRBD1. The CDR3 loop spans 17 amino acids. V trimming: 1 base; J trimming: 1 base; junction bases outside the gene matches: 4. CDR1 is SGHAT and CDR2 is FQNNGV in the germline V gene. The CDR3 DNA reads TGTGCCAGCAGCTTAGGGGACAGAATATCTGGGGCCAACGTCCTGACTTTC. Its translation: CASSLGDRISGANVLTF.

The J gene is TRBJ2-2, the V gene TRBV15, with unresolved D. Trimming removed 0 bases from V and 0 bases from J, with 17 bases in between. This CDR3 is 19 amino acids long. Germline V gene data show CDR1 as LNHNV and CDR2 as YYDKDF (reference sequence). The CDR3 DNA is TGTGCCACCAGCAGAGACAGCGTATGGCATCCCTCGAACACCGGGGAGCTGTTTTTT. Its translation is CATSRDSVWHPSNTGELFF.

The chain is built from TRBV12-5 and TRBJ1-2, with D tentatively TRBD1 (5 bases). Germline V gene sequence: CDR1 LGHNT, CDR2 FRNRAP. The V end lost 0 bases, the J end lost 7 bases, and 12 bases lay between the germline ends. There are 14 residues in the CDR3. The CDR3 DNA reads as TGTGCTAGTGGTTTGGTAAATTCTCAGGGTGGCTACACCTTC. It translates to CASGLVNSQGGYTF.

The chain has TRBV27 and TRBJ2-5, with a tentative D call TRBD1 (7 bases). The V gene lost 4 bases and the J gene lost 2 bases, with 11 bases spanning the gap. CDR1 and CDR2 from the germline V gene are MNHEY and SMNVEV (reference sequence). CDR3 length equals 14 residues. The CDR3 sequence is CASSWGDRQETQYF. As DNA, the CDR3 is TGTGCCAGCAGTTGGGGGGACAGACAAGAGACCCAGTACTTC.

J is TRBJ1-2 and V is TRBV2; no clear D gene. Germline V gene sequence: CDR1 SNHLY, CDR2 FYNNEI. The CDR3 spans 15 residues. Trimming removed 6 bases from V and 4 bases from J, with 18 bases in between. CDR3 region: CASRGTAESSYGYTF. CDR3 coding DNA: TGTGCCAGCAGGGGCACGGCAGAATCCTCCTATGGCTACACCTTC. The entire variable domain, with the rest obtained from reference TRBV2 and TRBJ1-2, is as follows: EPEVTQTPSHQVTQMGQEVILRCVPISNHLYFYWYRQILGQKVEFLVSFYNNEISEKSEIFDDQFSVERPDGSNFTLKIRSTKLEDSAMYFCASRGTAESSYGYTFGSGTRLTVV.